Sequencing of this T cell receptor beta chain was carried out in a study of CXCR3-negative and CXCR3-positive naive CD8 T cells. Study-wide results and limits: TRB CDR3s were more hydrophobic in CXCR3-positive than in CXCR3-negative naive cells. Naive CXCR3-positive and CXCR3-negative cells shared TRBV-TRBJ usage; memory cells diverged.

Note on this clonotype: Its antigen is undetermined.

The authors prepared UMI-labeled TRB cDNA libraries by 5' RACE. TCRdb reprocessed the 5' RACE reads; each CDR3 protein has one entry and no DNA is given. The table lists roughly 8,200 distinct CDR3 sequences, with approximately 2.1% in the top ten. Using triplicate sorts, some 300,000 cells were collected each time from every CD8+ T cell subset. Naive CD8+ T cells displayed a CD45RO-CCR7+CD27+CD95- phenotype. The clonotype originates from a human donor in good health. Some clones in this sample may be carry-over from other donors' samples. Sequencing used naive CXCR3- CD8+ T cells from blood. Stated subset: CD45RO-CCR7+CD27+CD95- naive CD8+ T cells lacking CXCR3 (TNR3-).

The CDR3: CASSPTGGHYEQYF. This chain joins TRBV14 and TRBJ2-7; no DNA is available, so the TRBD1 call from TCRdb remains unchecked. The CDR3 consists of 14 residues. Germline CDR1 is SGHDN and CDR2 is FVKESK.